Listed here are 15 T cell receptor beta chains from one sample, sequenced in a study of cytomegalovirus exposure and HLA in healthy donors listed by TCRdb under 2017. Library method: the immunoSEQ multiplex PCR assay. A mixture of 60 forward primers for TCR Vbeta segments and 13 reverse primers for TCR Jbeta segments was used in the multiplex PCR. TCRdb limited this immuneACCESS table to in-frame rearrangements with V and J called. A share of clones is missing; checked studies link under half to unresolved V genes, and the rest is unexplained. The sample includes about 82,000 clones, with 75% to 90% observed a single time. The ten most abundant clones make up about 2.5% of the sample. The sample consisted of PBMCs. All receptors come from a man between 18 and 29 years old in good health and CMV-seronegative.

The rearrangement uses TRBV4-2 and TRBJ1-4; no reliable D call. Trimming left V 0 bases short and J 3 bases short, with 8 bases between. The CDR3 runs to 15 residues. Germline CDR1 and CDR2: LGHNA and YNFKEQ. The CDR3 reads CASSQDRRANEKLFF. The CDR3 nucleotides are TGTGCCAGCAGCCAAGATAGGAGGGCTAATGAAAAACTGTTTTTT.

The V call is TRBV19, the J call TRBJ2-7; TRBD2 aligns across 11 bases. The CDR3 totals 15 residues. Trimming removed 5 bases from V and 2 bases from J; junction bases left unmatched: 5. CDR1 and CDR2 (germline): LNHDA, SQIVND (reference sequence). CDR3 amino acids: CASSSPSGRTYEQYF. CDR3 coding DNA: TGTGCCAGTAGTTCGCCTAGCGGGAGGACCTACGAGCAGTACTTC.

The V gene is TRBV11-2, the J gene TRBJ2-7; possibly TRBD1 for D (5 bases). CDR3 length: 14 amino acids. V gave up 5 bases and J gave up 5 bases, with 16 bases separating them. Germline-derived CDR1 and CDR2 are SGHAT and FQNNGV. The CDR3 loop reads CASSRFRQGNEQYF. CDR3 coding DNA: TGTGCCAGCAGCCGATTTCGGCAGGGCAACGAGCAGTACTTC.

V usage is TRBV5-1 and J usage is TRBJ1-2; weak D call: TRBD1 (5 bases). The CDR3 length is 14 residues. Trimming removed 4 bases at V and 6 bases at J, with 16 bases between. Germline V CDR1 and CDR2: SGHRS, YFSETQ. The CDR3: CASSPAGGVNGYTF. In nucleotides, the CDR3 is TGCGCCAGCAGCCCCGCCGGGGGGGTGAATGGCTACACCTTC.

Of note for this clone: Within the sample, other DNA sequences also encode this same CDR3. This chain connects TRBV2 to TRBJ2-7; TRBD1 aligns across 7 bases. V dropped 8 bases and J dropped 6; count of bases not matched to a gene: 13. The CDR3 has 14 residues. CDR1 is SNHLY, CDR2 FYNNEI, per germline. CDR3 sequence (DNA): TGTGCCAGCGATTCTACAGGGGCGATTGTCGAGCAGTACTTC. Amino acids: CASDSTGAIVEQYF. Full variable domain (missing parts from reference TRBV2 and TRBJ2-7): EPEVTQTPSHQVTQMGQEVILRCVPISNHLYFYWYRQILGQKVEFLVSFYNNEISEKSEIFDDQFSVERPDGSNFTLKIRSTKLEDSAMYFCASDSTGAIVEQYFGPGTRLTVT.

The gene calls are TRBV2 and TRBJ2-7, with 7 nucleotides matching TRBD1. After removal of 6 bases from V and 0 bases from J, the junction contained 14 bases not matched to a gene. This CDR3 region has 17 residues. CDR1 is SNHLY, CDR2 FYNNEI, per germline. The DNA of the CDR3 is TGTGCCAGCAGACTGACGATAGGGGGCCGGGGCTCCTACGAGCAGTACTTC. Protein sequence: CASRLTIGGRGSYEQYF.

Only one count was recorded for this clone. The V call is TRBV15, the J call TRBJ2-7, with 8 bases that match TRBD2. The V gene end was trimmed by 1 base and the J gene end by 2 bases; junction bases not matched to a gene: 7. Germline loops: CDR1 LNHNV, CDR2 YYDKDF (reference sequence). The CDR3 loop spans 16 amino acids. In nucleotides, the CDR3 is TGTGCCACCAGCAGAGCCGGAGGTAGCGGGACCTACGAGCAGTACTTC. The encoded protein is CATSRAGGSGTYEQYF.

The chain carries TRBV19 and TRBJ2-5, with TRBD2 matching over 9 bases. Per germline, CDR1 LNHDA and CDR2 SQIVND (reference sequence). Trimming cost V 3 bases and J 2 bases; bases outside gene matches: 10. The CDR3 extends over 17 amino acids. DNA for the CDR3: TGTGCCAGTAGTATGGTAGCGGGAGCCCTAAGGCAAGAGACCCAGTACTTC. Its translation: CASSMVAGALRQETQYF.

This rearrangement joins TRBV28 to TRBJ2-3, with 9 bases lining up with TRBD1. Germline CDR1 reads MDHEN; CDR2 reads SYDVKM. CDR3 size: 15 residues. V shed 5 bases and J 9 bases; nucleotides not matched to a gene: 12. The chain's CDR3 is CASSKSTGGKITQYF. The CDR3 DNA is TGTGCCAGCAGTAAATCGACAGGGGGGAAGATCACGCAGTATTTT.

This chain links TRBV28 with TRBJ1-4; D perhaps matches TRBD1 (5 bases). The germline V gene has CDR1 MDHEN and CDR2 SYDVKM. V was shortened by 4 bases and J by 10 bases, with 13 bases between the two germline ends. This CDR3 has 13 residues. The CDR3 nucleotides read TGTGCCAGCAGTTCTAGTACGGGGGGAAAACTGTTTTTT. Translation: CASSSSTGGKLFF.

The J gene is TRBJ2-7, the V gene TRBV5-5; a possible D gene is TRBD2 (5 bases). Germline V gene sequence: CDR1 SGHKS, CDR2 YYEKEE (reference sequence). Deletions cut 4 bases from V and 5 bases from J, with 22 bases between. This CDR3 contains 16 residues. The CDR3 sequence: CASSLTANQRRDEQYF. CDR3 nucleotide sequence: TGTGCCAGCAGCCTGACTGCAAATCAGAGGCGGGACGAGCAGTACTTC.

The chain links TRBV21-1 to TRBJ2-7; TRBD2, the D gene given by the table, was not confirmed from the DNA. TRBV21-1 is a pseudogene segment. The CDR3 consists of 16 residues. As DNA, the CDR3 is TGTGCCAGCAGCAAAGTAAGCGGACTAGCGGGGTACGAGCAGTACTTC. Encoded protein: CASSKVSGLAGYEQYF.

The chain is built from TRBV27 and TRBJ2-1; a possible D gene is TRBD2 (6 bases). CDR1 is MNHEY, CDR2 SMNVEV, per germline (reference sequence). The CDR3 runs 16 residues. Trimming left V 6 bases short and J 5 bases short, with 20 bases between. The CDR3 loop reads CASRRAPGLGDNEQFF. CDR3 sequence (DNA): TGTGCCAGCAGAAGGGCCCCGGGACTTGGGGACAATGAGCAGTTCTTC.

This clone was picked up one time. The chain couples TRBV5-1 to TRBJ1-2; no reliable D call. This CDR3 contains 17 residues. Germline lookup yields CDR1 SGHRS and CDR2 YFSETQ. V lost 2 bases, J lost 4 bases, and 21 bases lay in between. CDR3 sequence (DNA): TGCGCCAGCAGCTTATCGGGGAAAGACACGGCGGGCTATGGCTACACCTTC. It specifies CASSLSGKDTAGYGYTF.

The chain carries TRBV18 and TRBJ2-7; 7 positions agree with TRBD1. Germline V gene lookup returns CDR1 KGHSH and CDR2 LQKENI. After removal of 3 bases from V and 3 bases from J, the junction contained 5 bases not matched to a gene. This CDR3 is built from 14 residues. For the CDR3, the DNA is TGTGCCAGCTCACCTAGAGGGACAGACTACGAGCAGTACTTC. Translation: CASSPRGTDYEQYF.